Below are 2 T cell receptor beta chains sequenced from a single sample in a study of blood T cells in healthy people across ages. Using a J-beta primer mix together with a sample-barcoded 5' primer, a second PCR was run for about 6 to 12 cycles. Using its own MiXCR run on the 5' RACE reads, TCRdb lists one record per CDR3 protein. The sample lists hundreds of thousands of distinct CDR3 sequences, 45% to 50% occurring once. Specimen: blood. The receptors stem from a woman aged 55-70 years in good health.

This clonotype was seen a few times. V is TRBV20-1 and J is TRBJ1-6; 8 bases are a match to TRBD1. V shed 5 bases, J shed 7 bases, and the junction held 10 bases outside the gene matches. Germline V lookup: CDR1 DFQATT, CDR2 SNEGSKA (reference sequence). CDR3 length: 15 amino acids. CDR3 residues: CSAPSRQGNNSPLHF. Here the CDR3 DNA reads TGCAGTGCTCCATCGAGACAGGGGAACAATTCACCCCTCCACTTT.

The rearrangement links TRBV9 to TRBJ2-1; D is ambiguous. V dropped 0 bases and J dropped 3 bases, with 16 bases sitting between them. The CDR3 covers 17 residues. Germline CDR1 reads SGDLS; CDR2 reads YYNGEE. CDR3 DNA sequence: TGTGCCAGCAGCGTAGGCCCCATTTCGGTCGGCTACAATGAGCAGTTCTTC. Protein: CASSVGPISVGYNEQFF. Using reference TRBV9 and TRBJ2-1 for the parts outside the CDR3, the full variable domain is DSGVTQTPKHLITATGQRVTLRCSPRSGDLSVYWYQQSLDQGLQFLIQYYNGEERAKGNILERFSAQQFPDLHSELNLSSLELGDSALYFCASSVGPISVGYNEQFFGPGTRLTVL.